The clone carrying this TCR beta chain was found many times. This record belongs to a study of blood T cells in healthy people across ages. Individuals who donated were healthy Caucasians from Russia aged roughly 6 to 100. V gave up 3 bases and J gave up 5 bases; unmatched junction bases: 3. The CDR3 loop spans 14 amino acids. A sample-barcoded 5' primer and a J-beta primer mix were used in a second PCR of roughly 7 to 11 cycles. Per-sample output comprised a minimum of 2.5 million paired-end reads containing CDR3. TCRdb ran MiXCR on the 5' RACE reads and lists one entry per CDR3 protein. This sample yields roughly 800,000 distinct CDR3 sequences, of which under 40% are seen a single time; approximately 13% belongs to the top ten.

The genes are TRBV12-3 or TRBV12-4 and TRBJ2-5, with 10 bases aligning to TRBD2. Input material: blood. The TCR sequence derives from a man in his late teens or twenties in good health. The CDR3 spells CASSFSSGGETQYF. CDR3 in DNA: TGTGCCAGCAGTTTTTCTAGCGGGGGCGAGACCCAGTACTTC.